This TCR beta chain is drawn from a study of blood T cell repertoires in COVID-19 (dated by TCRdb to the early 2020s). Regarding the research as a whole: Samples covering the acute and convalescent phases of COVID-19 were provided by collaborators in the United States, Italy and Spain. The repertoires were released in a freely available public database meant as a resource for research on the immune response to SARS-CoV-2. Samples came from the ongoing ImmuneRACE study (first 160 participants) plus 1,254 subjects from 6 global collaborators. The prospective study material was composed of cDNA or gDNA derived from T cells, B-cell-depleted T cells, or PBMCs. Where available, HLA class I and class II types were obtained from metadata supplied by the sample provider rather than from assay-based typing. Deeply sampled blood TCRbeta repertoires from subjects exposed to, actively infected with, or recovered from COVID-19 were included in the dataset. Nearly every sample came with metadata listing a de-identified subject ID, COVID-19 status, age in years and sex.

One collaborating source in Seattle enrolled patients while the patients were actively infected and followed the patients over time throughout the course of disease. The collaborating institutions used their own protocols to collect whole blood in K2EDTA tubes. For TCRbeta analysis, collaborator samples were shipped as frozen whole blood, as isolated PBMCs, or as DNA extracted from either sample type. CDR1 and CDR2, looked up from the germline V gene, are SGHDT and YYEEEE. The junction shows trimming of 0 bases on V and 9 bases on J, and the gene matches do not reach 4 bases of it. Reading from cysteine to phenylalanine, the CDR3 counts 15 amino acids. Only CDR3 DNA is held: 45 bases, read in frame from base 1. As for this clone: Its recognized antigen is unknown. No base quality information exists; no much larger clone differs at one position.

Summary of the overall study and its limitations: The amount of clinical and demographic metadata varied by source and participant and was provided uncurated.

The immunoSEQ Assay, a bias-controlled multiplex PCR, was used to amplify TCRbeta CDR3 regions from genomic DNA. On the study's bioinformatics: The number of nucleated cells in each sample was estimated from the amplification of reference gene primers within the assay. Sequence reads were collapsed and filtered to measure the absolute abundance of every unique TCRbeta CDR3 rearrangement. For each sample, productive Simpson clonality was calculated by taking the square root of Simpson's diversity index across productive rearrangements. Drawn from immuneACCESS, this table holds only the in-frame rearrangements with V and J called that TCRdb kept. Clones are partly lost; checked studies trace under half to an unresolved V gene and leave the rest unexplained. V, J and clone size reflect that table, while D and trimming were determined from the DNA. The sample table contains around 300,000 clones; only one count was recorded for around 90% of them. The ten biggest clones cover 6.5% to 8% of the sample.

The sample comprised peripheral blood. This sequence uses TRBV5-6 and TRBJ2-1, and 12 bases in between align with TRBD2. This clonotype was obtained from a woman younger than 45 with COVID-19, enrolled during active disease. The CDR3 region: CASSLGLAGDLEQFF. The DNA is TGTGCCAGCAGCTTGGGACTAGCGGGAGACCTTGAGCAGTTCTTC.